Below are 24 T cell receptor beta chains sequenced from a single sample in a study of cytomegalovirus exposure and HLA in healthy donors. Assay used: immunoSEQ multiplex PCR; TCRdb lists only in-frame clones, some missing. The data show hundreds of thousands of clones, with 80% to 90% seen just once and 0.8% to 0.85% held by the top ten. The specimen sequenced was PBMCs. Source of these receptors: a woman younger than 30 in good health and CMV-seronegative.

CDR3 sequence reads: CASSPGQTNTEAFF. CDR3 nucleotides: TGTGCCAGCAGCCCCGGACAAACGAACACTGAAGCTTTCTTT. The chain recombines TRBV13 with TRBJ1-1; D possibly corresponds to TRBD1 (5 bases). The CDR3 length is 14 residues. V gave up 5 bases and J gave up 1 base, with 11 bases separating them. Germline V gene data show CDR1 as PRHDT and CDR2 as FYEKMQ (reference sequence). The full variable domain, with the rest looked up from reference TRBV13 and TRBJ1-1, is AAGVIQSPRHLIKEKRETATLKCYPIPRHDTVYWYQQGPGQDPQFLISFYEKMQSDKGSIPDRFSAQQFSDYHSELNMSSLELGDSALYFCASSPGQTNTEAFFGQGTRLTVV.

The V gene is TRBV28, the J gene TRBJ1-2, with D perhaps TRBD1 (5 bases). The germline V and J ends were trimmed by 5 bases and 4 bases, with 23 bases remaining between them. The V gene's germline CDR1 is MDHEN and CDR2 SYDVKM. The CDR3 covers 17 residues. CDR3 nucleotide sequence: TGTGCCAGCAGTCCTCGGATATGGGGCTTTGAGGCCTATGGCTACACCTTC. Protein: CASSPRIWGFEAYGYTF.

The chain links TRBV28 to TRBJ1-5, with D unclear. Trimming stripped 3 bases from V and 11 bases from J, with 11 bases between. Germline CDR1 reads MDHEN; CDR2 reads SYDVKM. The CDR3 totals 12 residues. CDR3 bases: TGTGCCAGCAGTTTGTTCGGTCTAACCCAGCATTTT. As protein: CASSLFGLTQHF.

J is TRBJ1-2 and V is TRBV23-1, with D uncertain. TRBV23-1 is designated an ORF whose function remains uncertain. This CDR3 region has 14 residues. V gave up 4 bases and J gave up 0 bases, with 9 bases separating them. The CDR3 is CASSLQLANYGYTF. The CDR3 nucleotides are TGCGCCAGCAGTCTACAGTTAGCTAACTATGGCTACACCTTC.

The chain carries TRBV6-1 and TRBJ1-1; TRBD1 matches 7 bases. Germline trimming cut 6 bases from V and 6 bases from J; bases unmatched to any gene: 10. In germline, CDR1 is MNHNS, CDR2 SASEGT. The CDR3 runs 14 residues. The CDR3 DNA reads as TGTGCCAGCAGGGTCCAGGGGGGAGTCGCTGAAGCTTTCTTT. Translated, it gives CASRVQGGVAEAFF.

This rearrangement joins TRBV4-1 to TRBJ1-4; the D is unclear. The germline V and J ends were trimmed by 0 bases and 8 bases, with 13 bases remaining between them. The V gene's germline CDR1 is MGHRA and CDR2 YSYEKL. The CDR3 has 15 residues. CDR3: CASSQDAAVREKLFF. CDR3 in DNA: TGCGCCAGCAGCCAAGATGCGGCAGTAAGGGAAAAACTGTTTTTT.

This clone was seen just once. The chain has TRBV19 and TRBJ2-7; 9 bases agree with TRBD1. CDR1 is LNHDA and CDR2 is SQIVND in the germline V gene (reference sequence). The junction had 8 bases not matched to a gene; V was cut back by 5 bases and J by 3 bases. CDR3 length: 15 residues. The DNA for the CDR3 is TGTGCCAGTAGTGCAACAGGGGGCCGGTTCTACGAGCAGTACTTC. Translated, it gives CASSATGGRFYEQYF.

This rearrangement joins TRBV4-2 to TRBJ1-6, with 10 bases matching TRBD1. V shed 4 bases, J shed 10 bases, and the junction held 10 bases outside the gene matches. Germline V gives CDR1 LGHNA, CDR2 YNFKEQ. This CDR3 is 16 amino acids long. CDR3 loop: CASSPREGTGESPLHF. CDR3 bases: TGTGCCAGCAGCCCGAGGGAGGGGACAGGGGAATCACCCCTCCACTTT.

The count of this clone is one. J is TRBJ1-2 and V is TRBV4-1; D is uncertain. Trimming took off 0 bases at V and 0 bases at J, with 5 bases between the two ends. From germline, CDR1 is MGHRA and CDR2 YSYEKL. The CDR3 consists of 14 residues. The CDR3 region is CASSQDGANYGYTF. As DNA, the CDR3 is TGCGCCAGCAGCCAAGATGGAGCTAACTATGGCTACACCTTC.

The CDR3 sequence is CASSSYRGPGTGELFF. As DNA, the CDR3 is TGTGCCAGCAGCTCTTACAGGGGGCCAGGAACCGGGGAGCTGTTTTTT. V is TRBV11-2 and J is TRBJ2-2; 9 bases are a match to TRBD1. The V and J ends lost 4 bases and 5 bases, in that order; junction bases with no gene match: 8. This CDR3 has 16 residues. CDR1 and CDR2 from the germline V gene are SGHAT and FQNNGV.

In nucleotides, the CDR3 is TGTGCCAGCAGTGGGACCCGACAGGGGCCAAGGCTAGGTAACACTGAAGCTTTCTTT. Protein: CASSGTRQGPRLGNTEAFF. This sequence joins TRBV6-1 and TRBJ1-1; 8 bases agree with TRBD1. Trimming at V came to 4 bases and at J to 2 bases, leaving 18 bases not matched to a gene. Germline assignment: CDR1 MNHNS and CDR2 SASEGT. The length of the CDR3 is 19 residues.

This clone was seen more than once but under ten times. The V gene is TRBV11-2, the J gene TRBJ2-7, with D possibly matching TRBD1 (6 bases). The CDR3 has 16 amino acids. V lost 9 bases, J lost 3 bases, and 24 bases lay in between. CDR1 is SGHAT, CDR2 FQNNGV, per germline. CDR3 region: CASHKGPVRGYYEQYF. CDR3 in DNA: TGTGCCAGTCATAAAGGGCCCGTGAGGGGGTACTACGAGCAGTACTTC.

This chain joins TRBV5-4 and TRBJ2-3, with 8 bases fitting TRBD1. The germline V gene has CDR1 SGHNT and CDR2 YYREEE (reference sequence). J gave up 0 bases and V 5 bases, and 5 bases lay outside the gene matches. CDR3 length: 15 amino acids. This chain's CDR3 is CASRVGTGSTDTQYF. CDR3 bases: TGTGCCAGCAGAGTTGGGACAGGAAGCACAGATACGCAGTATTTT.

In DNA, the CDR3 is TGTGCCAGTAGTATGAGGGCAGATTATAGCAATCAGCCCCAGCATTTT. Translating gives CASSMRADYSNQPQHF. V and J are TRBV19 and TRBJ1-5; no clear D. In germline, CDR1 is LNHDA, CDR2 SQIVND (reference sequence). Trimming took 3 bases from V and 0 from J, leaving 12 bases between them. The length of the CDR3 is 16 residues.

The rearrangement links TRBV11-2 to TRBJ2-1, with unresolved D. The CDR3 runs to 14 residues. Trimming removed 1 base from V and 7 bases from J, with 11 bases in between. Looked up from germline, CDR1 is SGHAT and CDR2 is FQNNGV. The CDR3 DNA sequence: TGTGCCAGCAGCTTAGGGGCTCTTTTAAATGAGCAGTTCTTC. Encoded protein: CASSLGALLNEQFF.

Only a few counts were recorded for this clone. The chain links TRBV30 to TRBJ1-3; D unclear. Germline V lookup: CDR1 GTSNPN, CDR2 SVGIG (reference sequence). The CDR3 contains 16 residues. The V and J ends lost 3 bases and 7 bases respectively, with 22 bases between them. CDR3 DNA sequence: TGTGCCTGGAGAAGGTCATCCAGGATCCTACGGAACACCATATATTTT. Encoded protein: CAWRRSSRILRNTIYF.

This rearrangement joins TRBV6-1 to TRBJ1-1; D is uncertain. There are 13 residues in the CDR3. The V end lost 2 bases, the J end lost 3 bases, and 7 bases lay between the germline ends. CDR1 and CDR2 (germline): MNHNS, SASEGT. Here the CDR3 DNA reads TGTGCCAGCAGTGAAACTGTAGACACTGAAGCTTTCTTT. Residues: CASSETVDTEAFF.

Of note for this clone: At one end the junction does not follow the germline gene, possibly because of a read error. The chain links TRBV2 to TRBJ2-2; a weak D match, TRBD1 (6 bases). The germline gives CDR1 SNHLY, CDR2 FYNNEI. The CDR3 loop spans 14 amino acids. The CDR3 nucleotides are TGTGCCAGCAGGGAAGACAGGTACACCGGGGAGCTGTTTTTT. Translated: CASREDRYTGELFF.

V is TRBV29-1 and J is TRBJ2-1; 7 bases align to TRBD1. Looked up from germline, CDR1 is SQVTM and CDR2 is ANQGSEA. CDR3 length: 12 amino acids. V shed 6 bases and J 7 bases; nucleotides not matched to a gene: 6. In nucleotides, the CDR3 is TGCAGCGTCTCGACAGGGAGAAATGAGCAGTTCTTC. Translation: CSVSTGRNEQFF.

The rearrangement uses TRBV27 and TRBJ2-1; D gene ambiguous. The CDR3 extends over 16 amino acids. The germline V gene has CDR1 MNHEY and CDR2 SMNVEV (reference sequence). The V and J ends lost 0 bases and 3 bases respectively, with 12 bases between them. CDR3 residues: CASSLSIEPFYNEQFF. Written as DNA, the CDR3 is TGTGCCAGCAGTTTATCGATAGAGCCCTTCTACAATGAGCAGTTCTTC.

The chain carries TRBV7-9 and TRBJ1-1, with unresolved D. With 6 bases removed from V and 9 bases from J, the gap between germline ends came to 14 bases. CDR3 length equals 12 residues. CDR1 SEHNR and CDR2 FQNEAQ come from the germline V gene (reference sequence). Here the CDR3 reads CASSSPPPKAFF. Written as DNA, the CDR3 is TGTGCCAGCAGTTCGCCCCCACCTAAAGCTTTCTTT.

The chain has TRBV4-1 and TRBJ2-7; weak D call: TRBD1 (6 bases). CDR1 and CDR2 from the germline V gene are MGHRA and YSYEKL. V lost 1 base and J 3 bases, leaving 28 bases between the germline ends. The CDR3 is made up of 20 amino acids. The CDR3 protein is CASSQVMGASLDPSNYEQYF. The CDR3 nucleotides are TGCGCCAGCAGCCAAGTCATGGGGGCCAGTCTCGACCCCTCCAACTACGAGCAGTACTTC.

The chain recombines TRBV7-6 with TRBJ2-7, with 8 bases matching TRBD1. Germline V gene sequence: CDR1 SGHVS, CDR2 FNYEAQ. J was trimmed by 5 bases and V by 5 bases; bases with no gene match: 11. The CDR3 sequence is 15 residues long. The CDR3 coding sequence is TGTGCCAGCAGCCCGCTTAGGGACAGGCACCACGAGCAGTACTTC. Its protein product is CASSPLRDRHHEQYF.

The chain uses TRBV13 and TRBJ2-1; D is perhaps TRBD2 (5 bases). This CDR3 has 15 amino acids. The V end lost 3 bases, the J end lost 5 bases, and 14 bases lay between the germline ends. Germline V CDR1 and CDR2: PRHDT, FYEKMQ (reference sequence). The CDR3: CASSLRTTTDNEQFF. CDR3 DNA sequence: TGTGCCAGCAGCTTGAGGACGACTACCGACAATGAGCAGTTCTTC.